The 23 T cell receptor beta chains reported below all come from one sample, sequenced in a study of blood T cell repertoires in COVID-19. The data were produced by immunoSEQ multiplex PCR, yet TCRdb's version contains in-frame clones alone and is incomplete. The sample shows about 160,000 clones, roughly 84% of them seen only once. Sequencing was performed on peripheral blood. Source of these receptors: a woman aged 45-59 years with COVID-19, enrolled during active disease.

The J gene is TRBJ2-7, the V gene TRBV6-4; TRBD1 matches 7 bases. J lost 2 bases, V lost 4 bases, and 5 bases had no gene match. Germline-derived CDR1 and CDR2 are MRHNA and SNTAGT. This CDR3 region has 14 residues. The DNA for the CDR3 is TGTGCCAGCAGTGGTGGACAGGAGACCTACGAGCAGTACTTC. Protein sequence: CASSGGQETYEQYF.

This clone has a single count. V is TRBV7-9 and J is TRBJ1-1; D might be TRBD1 (6 bases). The germline V gene encodes CDR1 SEHNR and CDR2 FQNEAQ (reference sequence). The ends were cut back, 4 bases at V and 7 bases at J, with 16 bases in the middle. This CDR3 region has 14 residues. This CDR3 reads CASSSFGPGHEAFF. CDR3 in DNA: TGTGCCAGCAGCTCTTTCGGACCGGGACATGAAGCTTTCTTT.

This clone was detected a few times. V usage is TRBV6-5 and J usage is TRBJ1-2; D is unresolved. V gave up 2 bases and J gave up 2 bases, with 6 bases separating them. CDR3 length: 13 residues. The germline CDR1 and CDR2 sequences are MNHEY and SVGAGI. The CDR3, as DNA: TGTGCCAGCAGTTACGACATAAACTATGGCTACACCTTC. Translation gives CASSYDINYGYTF.

The genes are TRBV3-1 (or the pseudogene TRBV3-2) and TRBJ2-1; 8 bases align to TRBD2. Germline V gene sequence: CDR1 LGHDT, CDR2 YNNKEL (reference sequence). CDR3 length: 15 amino acids. With V trimmed by 4 bases and J by 0 bases, 2 bases remained unmatched. CDR3 sequence (DNA): TGTGCCAGCAGCCCACTAGCGGCCTCCTACAATGAGCAGTTCTTC. Translation: CASSPLAASYNEQFF.

The chain links TRBV30 to TRBJ1-2, with 8 bases lining up with TRBD1. J gave up 8 bases and V 3 bases, and 11 bases lay outside the gene matches. Germline assignment: CDR1 GTSNPN and CDR2 SVGIG (reference sequence). The CDR3 covers 14 residues. CDR3 residues: CAWRFSRGRGGYTF. CDR3 coding DNA: TGTGCCTGGAGATTTAGCAGGGGGCGGGGAGGCTACACCTTC.

The count of this clone is one. The chain recombines TRBV7-2 with TRBJ2-1, with 7 bases matching TRBD1. V lost 5 bases, J lost 3 bases, and 13 bases stayed unmatched. Germline assignment: CDR1 SGHTA and CDR2 FQGNSA. The CDR3 has 17 amino acids. The DNA of the CDR3 is TGTGCCAGCAGCCCACACCCGACAGGGTTTATCTACAATGAGCAGTTCTTC. It specifies CASSPHPTGFIYNEQFF.

The chain employs TRBV5-6 and TRBJ1-3; D unclear. Germline V gives CDR1 SGHDT, CDR2 YYEEEE. This CDR3 is 16 amino acids long. The V end was cut by 1 base, the J end by 0 bases, with 11 bases between. The CDR3 region is CASSLTVFSSGNTIYF. The CDR3 DNA sequence: TGTGCCAGCAGCTTGACAGTTTTCTCCTCTGGAAACACCATATATTTT.

The V and J genes are TRBV7-2 and TRBJ2-1, with 9 bases identical to TRBD2. This CDR3 contains 17 residues. V was pared by 4 bases and J by 6 bases, with 13 bases of the junction left unmatched. Germline assignment: CDR1 SGHTA and CDR2 FQGNSA. The CDR3 spells CASSSPPGGGASNEQFF. The CDR3 DNA reads TGTGCCAGCAGCTCCCCCCCGGGCGGGGGGGCATCCAATGAGCAGTTCTTC.

The sample holds one count of this clone. This chain connects TRBV10-3 to TRBJ1-5, with TRBD1 as a possible D gene (6 bases). This CDR3 spans 13 amino acids. V was cut by 6 bases and J by 6 bases, with 12 bases left in between. The germline V gene encodes CDR1 ENHRY and CDR2 SYGVKD. The CDR3: CAISTTGSQPQHF. The CDR3 DNA reads TGTGCCATCAGCACAACAGGGAGTCAGCCCCAGCATTTT.

This clone was detected only once. This rearrangement joins TRBV5-8 to TRBJ1-1; D remains ambiguous. Germline assignment: CDR1 SGHTS and CDR2 YDEGEE. The CDR3 is made up of 15 amino acids. V dropped 1 base and J dropped 0 bases, with 10 bases sitting between them. The CDR3 here is CASSLLLLMNTEAFF. Here the CDR3 DNA reads TGTGCCAGCAGCTTGTTGTTACTCATGAACACTGAAGCTTTCTTT.

V gene TRBV5-1 combines with J gene TRBJ2-3, with TRBD2 identical over 8 bases. Germline V CDR1 and CDR2: SGHRS, YFSETQ. CDR3 length equals 16 residues. V trimming: 0 bases; J trimming: 5 bases; junction bases outside the gene matches: 8. CDR3 in amino acids: CASSLGLAGAQDTQYF. CDR3 sequence (DNA): TGCGCCAGCAGCTTGGGGCTAGCGGGCGCTCAAGATACGCAGTATTTT.

The CDR3 DNA reads as TGTGCCAGCAACCGCCAGGCAGTTTTAAACTATGGCTACACCTTC. It encodes CASNRQAVLNYGYTF. The V and J genes are TRBV5-4 and TRBJ1-2; D unresolved. Per germline, CDR1 SGHNT and CDR2 YYREEE (reference sequence). Trimming removed 6 bases at V and 2 bases at J, with 17 bases between. This CDR3 is 15 amino acids long.

The genes are TRBV7-8 and TRBJ1-1; D is unresolved. The CDR3 is 14 amino acids. Germline V gene data show CDR1 as SGHVS and CDR2 as FQNEAQ. Trimming cost V 0 bases and J 2 bases, with 7 bases left between them. The CDR3 sequence is CASSLAYSNTEAFF. CDR3 in DNA: TGTGCCAGCAGCTTAGCGTACAGCAACACTGAAGCTTTCTTT.

CDR3 sequence: CASSGRVSPGNTIYF. The CDR3 DNA sequence: TGTGCCAGCAGCGGCAGGGTGTCTCCTGGAAACACCATATATTTT. This chain uses TRBV7-9 with TRBJ1-3, with a weak D call TRBD1 (5 bases). V lost 5 bases, J lost 2 bases, and 13 bases lay in between. The germline V gene has CDR1 SEHNR and CDR2 FQNEAQ (reference sequence). This CDR3 is 15 amino acids long.

The genes are TRBV11-1 and TRBJ2-2; 9 bases map to TRBD1. Losses at the gene ends were 2 bases for V and 5 bases for J; bases not matched to a gene: 6. Looked up from germline, CDR1 is SGHAT and CDR2 is FQDESV (reference sequence). The CDR3 runs to 16 residues. CDR3 sequence (DNA): TGTGCCAGCAGCTTAACGGGGGGACAGGGAACCGGGGAGCTGTTTTTT. Protein: CASSLTGGQGTGELFF.

The chain carries TRBV27 and TRBJ1-1; no definite D call. CDR3 length equals 14 residues. The germline V gene encodes CDR1 MNHEY and CDR2 SMNVEV (reference sequence). V lost 5 bases and J lost 1, with 11 bases in between. In DNA, the CDR3 is TGTGCCAGCAGTCAACTGAGGCAGAACACTGAAGCTTTCTTT. This encodes CASSQLRQNTEAFF.

The chain employs TRBV5-1 and TRBJ1-1; TRBD1 aligns across 8 bases. The CDR3 is 13 amino acids. Germline assignment: CDR1 SGHRS and CDR2 YFSETQ. V was pared by 0 bases and J by 13 bases, with 8 bases of the junction left unmatched. The CDR3 loop reads CASSLETGDRVFF. CDR3 nucleotide sequence: TGCGCCAGCAGCTTGGAGACAGGGGACCGGGTTTTCTTT.

The gene calls are TRBV28 and TRBJ1-2, with TRBD1 identical over 7 bases. V lost 10 bases, J lost 2 bases, and 7 bases stayed unmatched. This CDR3 spans 13 amino acids. Per the germline V gene, CDR1 is MDHEN and CDR2 is SYDVKM. CDR3 sequence reads: CATRDRLNYGYTF. Written as DNA, the CDR3 is TGTGCCACTAGGGACAGATTAAACTATGGCTACACCTTC.

J is TRBJ2-5 and V is TRBV12-3 or TRBV12-4; TRBD2 might be the D (6 bases). CDR3 length: 13 residues. V lost 5 bases to trimming and J lost 5 bases, with 12 bases between them. CDR3: CASSAGTGETQYF. The DNA for the CDR3 is TGTGCCAGCAGTGCCGGGACTGGGGAGACCCAGTACTTC.

This rearrangement joins TRBV27 to TRBJ1-5; 8 positions match TRBD1. With V trimmed by 2 bases and J by 0 bases, 0 bases remained unmatched. The CDR3 loop spans 15 amino acids. Per germline, CDR1 MNHEY and CDR2 SMNVEV (reference sequence). CDR3 region: CASSLTGGSNQPQHF. The CDR3 DNA follows: TGTGCCAGCAGTTTAACAGGGGGTAGCAATCAGCCCCAGCATTTT.

The rearrangement joins TRBV7-6 to TRBJ2-5; possible D gene TRBD1, 5 bases. CDR3 size: 18 residues. Per germline, CDR1 SGHVS and CDR2 FNYEAQ. The V and J ends lost 3 bases and 1 base respectively, with 21 bases between them. CDR3 amino acids: CASSFGAAQGVGQETQYF. The CDR3 DNA reads as TGTGCCAGCAGCTTTGGGGCTGCTCAAGGGGTAGGCCAAGAGACCCAGTACTTC.

The gene calls are TRBV30 and TRBJ1-2; TRBD1 aligns across 11 bases. CDR3 size: 15 residues. The junction had 5 bases not matched to a gene; V was cut back by 2 bases and J by 3 bases. Germline V gives CDR1 GTSNPN, CDR2 SVGIG (reference sequence). The CDR3 sequence is CAWSRTGGVDYGYTF. In DNA, the CDR3 is TGTGCCTGGAGTAGGACAGGGGGCGTTGACTATGGCTACACCTTC.

The DNA of the CDR3 is TGTGCCAGCAGCTTAGATCTAGGTGGCAGACCCTACAATGAGCAGTTCTTC. Its protein product is CASSLDLGGRPYNEQFF. The chain recombines TRBV11-3 with TRBJ2-1; D not certain. The CDR3 covers 17 residues. Trimming removed 0 bases at V and 2 bases at J, with 14 bases between. CDR1 and CDR2 (germline): SGHNT, YENEEA.